These 31 T cell receptor beta chains originate from one sample sequenced in a study of blood T cell repertoires in COVID-19 (dated by TCRdb to 2020 to 2021). The library was generated by the immunoSEQ multiplex PCR assay. TCRdb mirrors the immuneACCESS table, restricted to in-frame sequences. Some clones are absent from its copies; in checked studies, under half trace to an unresolved V gene, and the reason for the others is unknown. The sample table lists hundreds of thousands of clones, about 91% of them with a count of one. 6.3% of the sample rests with the top ten. Sequenced input: peripheral blood. The receptors were sampled from a woman aged 30 to 39 with COVID-19, enrolled during active disease.

This clone was picked up a small number of times. The V and J genes are TRBV12-2 and TRBJ1-5; TRBD1 is taken as the D call from the table, unchecked against the DNA. TRBV12-2 is tagged as a pseudogene. This CDR3 contains 15 residues. The DNA of the CDR3 is TGTGCAAGCGACCAATGCAGGGGAGGCAATCAGCCCCAGCATTTT. Translation: CASDQCRGGNQPQHF.

This chain links TRBV6-5 with TRBJ2-2, with D hard to call. V was cut by 6 bases and J by 6 bases, with 14 bases left in between. The CDR3 sequence is 14 residues long. The germline V gene has CDR1 MNHEY and CDR2 SVGAGI. The DNA for the CDR3 is TGTGCCAGCAGGACACGGCAGGCAGCCGGGGAGCTGTTTTTT. It codes for CASRTRQAAGELFF.

The V and J genes are TRBV11-2 and TRBJ1-2; D is possibly TRBD1 (6 bases). Germline CDR1 reads SGHAT; CDR2 reads FQNNGV. The V end lost 8 bases, the J end lost 3 bases, and 10 bases lay between the germline ends. The CDR3 totals 12 residues. The DNA of the CDR3 is TGTGCCAGCGCAGAGGGGGACTATGGCTACACCTTC. Translating gives CASAEGDYGYTF.

This clone was recorded only once. V gene TRBV28 combines with J gene TRBJ2-3, with D unresolved. Trimming took off 6 bases at V and 6 bases at J, with 7 bases between the two ends. Germline V gene sequence: CDR1 MDHEN, CDR2 SYDVKM. The CDR3 has 11 amino acids. In DNA form, the CDR3 reads TGTGCCAGCAGGTCGAGGGATACGCAGTATTTT. This encodes CASRSRDTQYF.

This chain uses TRBV10-3 with TRBJ2-3; TRBD2 aligns across 10 bases. The V segment lost 8 bases and the J segment 1 base; nucleotides outside the gene matches: 3. The germline V gene has CDR1 ENHRY and CDR2 SYGVKD. This CDR3 contains 14 residues. The CDR3 spells CAIAGTSGTDTQYF. The CDR3 region has the DNA TGTGCCATCGCCGGGACTAGCGGCACAGATACGCAGTATTTT.

The J gene is TRBJ1-2, the V gene TRBV6-5; D gene unclear. There are 15 residues in the CDR3. The germline gives CDR1 MNHEY, CDR2 SVGAGI. V shed 0 bases and J shed 9 bases, with 17 bases lying between them. As DNA, the CDR3 is TGTGCCAGCAGTTACTCGGTAGGGAGTTTCGGAAGCTACACCTTC. It is translated as CASSYSVGSFGSYTF.

This chain connects TRBV14 to TRBJ2-7, with 9 bases aligning to TRBD2. This CDR3 has 20 amino acids. The V and J ends lost 1 base and 0 bases, in that order; junction bases with no gene match: 16. Germline V gene data show CDR1 as SGHDN and CDR2 as FVKESK. The DNA for the CDR3 is TGTGCCAGCAGCCAAGGGCCCAGCGGGAGGACACTTAGGGCCTCCTACGAGCAGTACGTC. Encoded protein: CASSQGPSGRTLRASYEQYV.

The V gene is TRBV5-1, the J gene TRBJ2-1, with D possibly being TRBD2 (6 bases). Germline V CDR1 and CDR2: SGHRS, YFSETQ. Trimming removed 0 bases at V and 4 bases at J, with 11 bases between. This CDR3 has 15 amino acids. In DNA form, the CDR3 reads TGCGCCAGCAGCTTGGATGGCGGGGAGTACAATGAGCAGTTCTTC. The encoded protein is CASSLDGGEYNEQFF.

This clone was detected only once. The chain couples TRBV7-9 to TRBJ2-2, with 7 bases aligning to TRBD2. The CDR3 loop spans 13 amino acids. CDR1 SEHNR and CDR2 FQNEAQ come from the germline V gene (reference sequence). After removal of 7 bases from V and 4 bases from J, the junction contained 3 bases not matched to a gene. CDR3 amino acids: CASIPGGTGELFF. CDR3 coding DNA: TGTGCCAGCATCCCGGGGGGCACCGGGGAGCTGTTTTTT.

The chain joins TRBV2 to TRBJ2-1; no clear D. This CDR3 is 14 amino acids long. The germline CDR1 and CDR2 sequences are SNHLY and FYNNEI. Trimming left V 7 bases short and J 1 base short, with 11 bases between. The CDR3 sequence is CASTNYGSYNEQFF. CDR3 DNA: TGTGCCAGCACGAACTATGGGTCCTACAATGAGCAGTTCTTC.

The gene calls are TRBV24-1 and TRBJ2-5, with D perhaps TRBD2 (5 bases). The CDR3 contains 16 residues. The germline V and J ends were trimmed by 2 bases and 5 bases, with 17 bases remaining between them. Germline V CDR1 and CDR2: KGHDR, SFDVKD. The CDR3 loop reads CATSDSGLSGVETQYF. In DNA form, the CDR3 reads TGTGCCACCAGTGATTCCGGACTCTCCGGCGTGGAGACCCAGTACTTC.

This chain uses TRBV10-3 with TRBJ2-1; 10 bases map to TRBD2. The J segment lost 6 bases and the V segment lost 6 bases, leaving 8 bases of the junction unmatched. The CDR3 runs to 15 residues. Germline CDR1 is ENHRY and CDR2 is SYGVKD. CDR3 DNA sequence: TGTGCCATCAGCCCACAGCGGGGGGGAACCAATGAGCAGTTCTTC. It encodes CAISPQRGGTNEQFF.

The V call is TRBV5-1, the J call TRBJ2-7; D may be TRBD1 (6 bases). Trimming left V 4 bases short and J 3 bases short, with 11 bases between. Germline V gene data show CDR1 as SGHRS and CDR2 as YFSETQ. CDR3 length: 13 residues. CDR3 coding DNA: TGCGCCAGCAGCGCGGCACAGGGCTACGAGCAGTACTTC. Its translation: CASSAAQGYEQYF.

V and J are TRBV15 and TRBJ2-5; TRBD1 matches at 9 bases. The germline V gene has CDR1 LNHNV and CDR2 YYDKDF (reference sequence). Trimming removed 1 base from V and 4 bases from J; junction bases left unmatched: 4. This CDR3 spans 15 amino acids. Written as DNA, the CDR3 is TGTGCCACCAGCAGAGCCGGGACAGGGATAGAGACCCAGTACTTC. Its protein product is CATSRAGTGIETQYF.

The chain has TRBV5-6 and TRBJ2-7, with 13 bases lining up with TRBD2. Germline CDR1 reads SGHDT; CDR2 reads YYEEEE. This CDR3 is built from 15 residues. After removal of 6 bases from V and 7 bases from J, the junction contained 10 bases not matched to a gene. This CDR3 reads CASKELAGGPEEQYV. The CDR3 DNA follows: TGTGCCAGCAAGGAACTAGCGGGAGGGCCAGAAGAGCAGTACGTC.

CDR3 protein: CASSFQGDSSYEQYF. The CDR3 DNA reads TGTGCCAGCAGTTTCCAGGGGGATAGCTCCTACGAGCAGTACTTC. V usage is TRBV28 and J usage is TRBJ2-7; 7 bases align to TRBD1. Germline V gene lookup returns CDR1 MDHEN and CDR2 SYDVKM. V was pared by 3 bases and J by 0 bases, with 5 bases of the junction left unmatched. This CDR3 region has 15 residues.

The genes are TRBV4-3 and TRBJ1-5, with D unclear. Trimming shortened V by 0 bases and J by 3 bases, and 6 bases separated the two germline ends. This CDR3 has 14 residues. CDR1 is LGHNA and CDR2 is YSLEER in the germline V gene. CDR3 protein: CASSQDSFNQPQHF. In nucleotides, the CDR3 is TGCGCCAGCAGCCAAGACAGTTTCAATCAGCCCCAGCATTTT.

This chain uses TRBV25-1 with TRBJ2-7; D is perhaps TRBD2 (5 bases). This CDR3 region has 12 residues. Germline-derived CDR1 and CDR2 are MGHDK and SYGVNS. The V gene lost 7 bases and the J gene lost 6 bases, with 13 bases spanning the gap. The CDR3 loop is CASKTVGGEQYF. CDR3 nucleotide sequence: TGTGCCAGCAAGACTGTAGGAGGCGAGCAGTACTTC.

The chain links TRBV19 to TRBJ2-7, with D maybe TRBD1 (6 bases). The CDR3 totals 13 residues. Germline V gene data show CDR1 as LNHDA and CDR2 as SQIVND (reference sequence). V lost 5 bases to trimming and J lost 2 bases, with 10 bases between them. CDR3 sequence: CASSETGPYEQYF. For the CDR3, the DNA is TGTGCCAGTAGTGAGACAGGTCCCTACGAGCAGTACTTC.

The rearrangement joins TRBV19 to TRBJ2-7, with TRBD1 matching over 8 bases. The V segment lost 10 bases and the J segment 3 bases; nucleotides outside the gene matches: 8. The CDR3 runs to 13 residues. In germline, CDR1 is LNHDA, CDR2 SQIVND (reference sequence). Here the CDR3 reads CATARGRHYEQYV. CDR3 bases: TGTGCCACCGCCAGGGGGCGGCACTACGAGCAGTACGTC.

The J gene is TRBJ2-7, the V gene TRBV7-9, with a possible D match to TRBD1 (5 bases). The CDR3 has 16 amino acids. CDR1 and CDR2 from the germline V gene are SEHNR and FQNEAQ (reference sequence). V was pared by 0 bases and J by 3 bases, with 15 bases between. The CDR3 DNA is TGTGCCAGCAGCTTAGCGTCAGGTGACAGAAGCTACGAGCAGTACTTC. Its translation is CASSLASGDRSYEQYF.

The CDR3 sequence: CASRDTTRTEAFF. CDR3 sequence (DNA): TGTGCCAGTCGGGACACCACACGGACTGAAGCTTTCTTT. The chain employs TRBV6-5 and TRBJ1-1, with TRBD1 as a possible D gene (6 bases). Germline CDR1 reads MNHEY; CDR2 reads SVGAGI. Trimming cost V 9 bases and J 5 bases, with 16 bases left between them. There are 13 residues in the CDR3.

The rearrangement joins TRBV7-9 to TRBJ2-5, with D possibly TRBD2 on 6 matching bases. V lost 1 base and J lost 5, with 11 bases in between. Germline-derived CDR1 and CDR2 are SEHNR and FQNEAQ (reference sequence). There are 14 residues in the CDR3. CDR3 sequence reads: CASSLGGGKETQYF. The DNA of the CDR3 is TGTGCCAGCAGCTTAGGTGGAGGGAAGGAGACCCAGTACTTC.

The V and J genes are TRBV4-1 and TRBJ2-5; 10 bases match TRBD2. This CDR3 region has 20 residues. Germline CDR1 reads MGHRA; CDR2 reads YSYEKL. V shed 0 bases and J 5 bases; nucleotides not matched to a gene: 18. This chain's CDR3 is CASSQELLAGNPSQRETQYF. The CDR3 nucleotides read TGCGCCAGCAGCCAAGAATTACTAGCGGGGAACCCCTCTCAACGGGAGACCCAGTACTTC.

This CDR3 is CSVGTGGEGYTF. CDR3 DNA sequence: TGCAGCGTTGGGACAGGGGGGGAAGGCTACACCTTC. The genes are TRBV29-1 and TRBJ1-2, with TRBD1 identical over 10 bases. Unmatched junction bases numbered 4, after V lost 4 bases and J lost 8 bases. Germline CDR1 is SQVTM and CDR2 is ANQGSEA. This CDR3 is 12 amino acids long.

The rearrangement uses TRBV7-2 and TRBJ2-1, with TRBD2 matching over 9 bases. The germline gives CDR1 SGHTA, CDR2 FQGNSA. The junction had 1 base not matched to a gene; V was cut back by 3 bases and J by 1 base. CDR3 length: 15 amino acids. CDR3 sequence reads: CASSFSGGSYNEQFF. In DNA, the CDR3 is TGTGCCAGCAGCTTTAGCGGGGGTTCCTACAATGAGCAGTTCTTC.

V gene TRBV5-4 combines with J gene TRBJ2-6, with D possibly being TRBD1 (5 bases). This CDR3 is 16 amino acids long. Deletions cut 3 bases from V and 2 bases from J, with 12 bases between. Germline values: CDR1 SGHNT, CDR2 YYREEE (reference sequence). The CDR3 spells CASSYKQETGANVLTF. For the CDR3, the DNA is TGTGCCAGCAGCTATAAACAGGAAACTGGGGCCAACGTCCTGACTTTC.

The chain employs TRBV19 and TRBJ2-1; 8 bases agree with TRBD2. This CDR3 spans 16 amino acids. J was trimmed by 8 bases and V by 5 bases; bases with no gene match: 14. CDR1 and CDR2 from the germline V gene are LNHDA and SQIVND (reference sequence). The CDR3 bases are TGTGCCAGTAGTTTACTGCCCTCGGGACTAGTCTATGAGCAGTTCTTC. It codes for CASSLLPSGLVYEQFF.

The chain employs TRBV7-2 and TRBJ2-2, with a weak D call TRBD2 (7 bases). The ends were cut back, 1 base at V and 6 bases at J, with 15 bases in the middle. Germline V lookup: CDR1 SGHTA, CDR2 FQGNSA. CDR3 length: 16 amino acids. The CDR3 DNA sequence: TGTGCCAGCAGCTTAGTGGGGGGGCGGATGGCCGGGGAGCTGTTTTTT. Its protein product is CASSLVGGRMAGELFF.

V and J are TRBV11-3 and TRBJ1-4; TRBD1 might be the D (6 bases). This CDR3 is 18 amino acids long. V dropped 5 bases and J dropped 1 base, with 20 bases sitting between them. Germline lookup yields CDR1 SGHNT and CDR2 YENEEA. The CDR3 loop is CASSPPRMDSKTNEKLFF. The DNA for the CDR3 is TGTGCCAGCAGCCCCCCAAGGATGGACAGTAAAACTAATGAAAAACTGTTTTTT.

The genes are TRBV10-3 and TRBJ2-5, with 7 bases identical to TRBD1. Per the germline V gene, CDR1 is ENHRY and CDR2 is SYGVKD. The trim removed 0 bases at V and 2 bases at J, leaving 0 bases unmatched. The CDR3 has 14 amino acids. The CDR3 loop reads CAISESTGQETQYF. The CDR3 DNA sequence: TGTGCCATCAGTGAGTCGACAGGGCAAGAGACCCAGTACTTC.